This TCR beta chain was profiled in a study of blood T cell repertoires in COVID-19. This clone has only a few counts. Repertoires were generated with immunoSEQ multiplex PCR, while TCRdb's copy carries only in-frame clones and drops some. The sample records 350,000 to 550,000 clones, 80% to 90% being singletons. The germline V gene has CDR1 LNHNV and CDR2 YYDKDF (reference sequence). The CDR3 spans 16 residues. V was pared by 0 bases and J by 8 bases, with 16 bases between. Assignments of participants to cohorts depended upon their own reported clinical history. V gene TRBV15 combines with J gene TRBJ1-4; D perhaps matches TRBD1 (6 bases). The source material was PBMCs or T cells enriched from blood (not recorded which). The receptor was isolated from a man younger than 40 who had recovered from COVID-19. The CDR3, as DNA: TGTGCCACCAGCAGAGACCTGAACAGGGCACAAGAAAAACTGTTTTTT. Residues: CATSRDLNRAQEKLFF.